This is a list of T cell receptor beta chains from one sample in a study of blood T cell repertoires in COVID-19. Profiled with immunoSEQ multiplex PCR; TCRdb holds only in-frame clones, not every one. Of around 100,000 clones in the sample, around four fifths were seen once. Material for sequencing was peripheral blood. Every receptor here comes from a woman between 65 and 79 years old with acute or convalescent COVID-19. CDR3s include the opening cysteine and the closing phenylalanine or tryptophan. A D gene is named only where the DNA matches it firmly. Size is omitted from some rows. Given values are once, few, many or a class for expanded clones.

J gene,V gene,clone size,D gene,CDR3 DNA,CDR3 protein
TRBJ2-7,TRBV13,NA,NA,TGTGCCAGCAGCTTCGACGGAGACTACGAGCAGTACTTC,CASSFDGDYEQYF
TRBJ2-1,TRBV7-3,few,NA,TGTGCCAGCAGCTCTTCAGGGCCCGTTTCCTACAATGAGCAGTTCTTC,CASSSSGPVSYNEQFF
TRBJ2-7,TRBV19,NA,TRBD1,TGTGCCAGTAGTACGAGGACAGGTTTAACCTACGAGCAGTACTTC,CASSTRTGLTYEQYF
TRBJ1-6,TRBV19,NA,TRBD1,TGTGCCAGTAGGCCGGGACAGGGCTCCTATAATTCACCCCTCCACTTT,CASRPGQGSYNSPLHF
TRBJ1-1,TRBV18,NA,NA,TGTGCCAGCTCGGAGTCGGGGGGTTCCACTGAAGCTTTCTTT,CASSESGGSTEAFF
TRBJ1-4,TRBV24-1,NA,TRBD1,TGTGCCACCAGTGATGGGACAGGGCCCGCCGGAAAACTGTTTTTT,CATSDGTGPAGKLFF
TRBJ2-1,TRBV6-1,NA,TRBD2,TGTGCCAGCAGTGATGCTAGCGGGGGTAGTAATGAGCAGTTCTTC,CASSDASGGSNEQFF
TRBJ2-5,TRBV30,NA,NA,TGTGCCTGGAGTGTCGTAGGGGGCCAAGAGACCCAGTACTTC,CAWSVVGGQETQYF
TRBJ2-3,TRBV18,few,NA,TGTGCCAGCTCACCACCGGCAGTTCCAGATACGCAGTATTTT,CASSPPAVPDTQYF
TRBJ1-2,TRBV19,NA,NA,TGTGCCAGTAGCCTCGGACAGCAATCTATGGGCTACACCTTC,CASSLGQQSMGYTF
TRBJ1-5,TRBV18,NA,TRBD1,TGTGCCAGCTCACGGGACAGGGATCGGAATCAGCCCCAGCATTTT,CASSRDRDRNQPQHF
TRBJ1-2,TRBV30,NA,NA,TGTGCCTTCAAACCGGGACTGTACTATGGCTACACCTTC,CAFKPGLYYGYTF
TRBJ1-1,TRBV6-5,NA,NA,TGTGCCAGCAGTTCCGGACGGACTGGAGGAACTGAAGCTTTCTTT,CASSSGRTGGTEAFF
TRBJ2-1,TRBV3-1/TRBV3-2,NA,TRBD1,TGTGCCAGCAGCCTGGGACAGTACAATGAGCAGTTCTTC,CASSLGQYNEQFF
TRBJ1-1,TRBV12-3/TRBV12-4,NA,NA,TGTGCCAGCAGTTTCGGGGAGGGCACTGAAGCTTTCTTT,CASSFGEGTEAFF
TRBJ1-1,TRBV5-8,NA,NA,TGTGCCAGCAGCCCCGAGGCGGGTTCTGAAGCTTTCTTT,CASSPEAGSEAFF
TRBJ2-5,TRBV10-3,NA,NA,TGTGCCATCAGTGAGTCGGACGGGGGGCCCTCCCAGTACTTC,CAISESDGGPSQYF
TRBJ2-5,TRBV11-2,NA,NA,TGTGCCAGCAGGGGAGGACTCCAAGAGACCCAGTACTTC,CASRGGLQETQYF
TRBJ2-2,TRBV12-3/TRBV12-4,once,NA,TGTGCCAGCAGTAATCTAGGGGAGCTGTTTTTT,CASSNLGELFF
TRBJ2-3,TRBV9,NA,NA,TGTGCCAGCAGCGCCACCAGGGGATCAGATACGCAGTATTTT,CASSATRGSDTQYF
TRBJ2-5,TRBV11-2,NA,NA,TGTGCCAGCAGCTTTGGGGGGCAAGAGACCCAGTACTTC,CASSFGGQETQYF
TRBJ1-4,TRBV3-1/TRBV3-2,NA,NA,TGTGCCAGCAGCCAAGAACCGGGAGAAAAACTGTTTTTT,CASSQEPGEKLFF